Presented here are 4 T cell receptor beta chains from one specimen sequenced in a study of T cells in Graves' hyperthyroidism and ophthalmopathy. Researchers took RNA transcripts and amplified the TCR beta CDR3 regions from them. The HTBI primer set served for first-round RT-PCR of the TCR CDR3. TCRdb recomputed calls from the multiplex PCR reads with MiXCR, one row per CDR3 protein. Among 380,000 or so distinct CDR3 sequences listed, about 13% were seen once. Sequenced input: blood. Receptors were obtained from a man aged 25-40 years with Graves' hyperthyroidism that later progressed to Graves' ophthalmopathy.

This clonotype was detected ten times or more. The J gene is TRBJ1-5, the V gene TRBV12-3 or TRBV12-4; D is unclear. The CDR3 spans 14 residues. V shed 3 bases and J shed 0 bases, with 6 bases lying between them. This CDR3 reads CASSFEGSNQPQHF. In nucleotides, the CDR3 is TGTGCCAGCAGTTTTGAGGGTAGCAATCAGCCCCAGCATTTT.

Ten or more counts support this clonotype. The chain is built from TRBV13 and TRBJ1-1; D is undetermined. The CDR3 consists of 14 residues. Germline values: CDR1 PRHDT, CDR2 FYEKMQ (reference sequence). V was clipped by 3 bases and J by 6 bases, with 14 bases between them. For the CDR3, the DNA is TGTGCCAGCAGCTTCGATACGGCGGTATCTGAAGCTTTCTTT. It yields the protein CASSFDTAVSEAFF.

This clonotype was counted ten times or more. The J gene is TRBJ1-3, the V gene TRBV12-5; D gene unclear. This CDR3 contains 14 residues. V was pared by 6 bases and J by 0 bases, with 9 bases between. Germline V gene data show CDR1 as LGHNT and CDR2 as FRNRAP. CDR3 DNA: TGTGCTAGTGGCCCCCCCTCCTCTGGAAACACCATATATTTT. Translation gives CASGPPSSGNTIYF.

This clonotype has at least ten counts. The chain employs TRBV5-1 and TRBJ2-3; D possibly uses TRBD1 or TRBD2 (5 bases each). Trimming pared 1 base from V and 3 bases from J, leaving 18 bases between. CDR1 and CDR2 from the germline V gene are SGHRS and YFSETQ. The CDR3 is made up of 17 amino acids. The CDR3 reads CASSLSGFGRATDTQYF. As DNA, the CDR3 is TGCGCCAGCAGCTTGTCGGGGTTCGGCAGGGCGACAGATACGCAGTATTTT.